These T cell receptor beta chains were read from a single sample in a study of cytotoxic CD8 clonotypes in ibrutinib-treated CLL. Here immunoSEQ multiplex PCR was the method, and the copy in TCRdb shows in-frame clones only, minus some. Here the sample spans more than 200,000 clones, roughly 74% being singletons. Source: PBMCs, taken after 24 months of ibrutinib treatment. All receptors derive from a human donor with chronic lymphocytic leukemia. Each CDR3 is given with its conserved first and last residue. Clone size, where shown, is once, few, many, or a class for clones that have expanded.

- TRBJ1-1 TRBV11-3 CASSPLRTDMNTEAFF
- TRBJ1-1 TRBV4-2 CASSQDRLNTEAFF
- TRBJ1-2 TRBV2 CASNRDDNYGYTF
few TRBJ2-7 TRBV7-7 CASSPHPGNSYEQYF
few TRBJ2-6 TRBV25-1 CASNPGGPGANVLTF
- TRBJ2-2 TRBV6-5 CASYPEAGGPGELFF
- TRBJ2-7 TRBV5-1 CASSWGTSGRVSYEQYF
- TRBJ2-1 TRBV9 CASSVGTGYNEQFF
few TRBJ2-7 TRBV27 CASSRPGLTTQYF
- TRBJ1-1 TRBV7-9 CASSFEGAEAFF
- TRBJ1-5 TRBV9 CASSERGAGNQPQHF
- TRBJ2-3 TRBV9 CASSVTGLGTSTDTQYF
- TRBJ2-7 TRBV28 CASSSGGTPEQYF
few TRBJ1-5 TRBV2 CASSEARPVPQHF
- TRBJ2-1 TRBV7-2 CASSSKGTSYNEQFF
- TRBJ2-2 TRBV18 CASSPYRGPNTGELFF
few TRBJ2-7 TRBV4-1 CASSQDSRPTHF
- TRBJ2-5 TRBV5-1 CASRNGQGEGSETQYF
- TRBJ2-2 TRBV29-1 CSVAHPAGELFF
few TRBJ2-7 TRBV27 CASSRTVTYEQYF
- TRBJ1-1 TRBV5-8 CASSLGQKKTEAFF
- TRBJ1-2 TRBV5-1 CASSSYETTNYGYTF
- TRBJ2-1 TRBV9 CASSPSDRGLNEQFF
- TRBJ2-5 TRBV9 CASSVDSHQETQYF
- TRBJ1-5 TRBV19 CASSKVPQPQHF
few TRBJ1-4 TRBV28 CASSLGAVNEKLFF
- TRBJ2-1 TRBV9 CASRGGSYNEQFF
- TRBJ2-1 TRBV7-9 CASSPRLAGVGFF
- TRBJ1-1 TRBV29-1 CSGKPGLLQEAFF
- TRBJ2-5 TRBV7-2 CASSLMGQTEETQYF
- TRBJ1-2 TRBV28 CASSQPGGGYGYTF
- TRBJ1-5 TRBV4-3 CASSPSRGQPQHF
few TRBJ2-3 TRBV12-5 CASGLGLAGSTDTQYF
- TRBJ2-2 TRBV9 CASSVGIPRTGHGGELFF
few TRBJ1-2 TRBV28 CASSISQGIGYGYTF
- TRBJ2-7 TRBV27 CASSFGASAYEQYF
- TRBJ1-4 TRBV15 CATSRDPATNEKLFF
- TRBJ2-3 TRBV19 CASSIDGSTDTQYF
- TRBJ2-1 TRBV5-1 CASKTDLSGRVEFF
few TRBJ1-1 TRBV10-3 CAISVGAGAEAFF
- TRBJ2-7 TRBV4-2 CASSQASWDRYEQYF
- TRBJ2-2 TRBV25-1 CASSELGQDTGELFF
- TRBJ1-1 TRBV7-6 CASSLEYAGLGTEAFF
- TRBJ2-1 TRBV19 CASSLRLAGGGEQFF
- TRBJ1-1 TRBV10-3 CAISLLEGTEAFF
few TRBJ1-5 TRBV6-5 CASRVGGNQPQHF
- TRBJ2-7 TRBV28 CASSSPEGGTYEQYF
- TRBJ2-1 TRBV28 CASSPPKSGEQFF